This TCR beta chain was captured in a study of early T cells in non-severe SARS-CoV-2 infection. Separate cDNA molecules each had unique molecular identifiers attached to them. From the 5' RACE reads, TCRdb called clonotypes with MiXCR, one entry per CDR3 protein. The sample lists 90,000 to 120,000 distinct CDR3 sequences, around 10% occurring once. Unmatched junction bases numbered 15, after V lost 6 bases and J lost 0 bases. CDR3 length: 18 residues. CDR1 is MDHEN and CDR2 is SYDVKM in the germline V gene. This clonotype was detected ten times or more. This chain links TRBV28 with TRBJ2-7, with 9 nucleotides matching TRBD1. The receptor was derived from an adult who was a healthcare worker with PCR-confirmed SARS-CoV-2 infection or an uninfected control (not recorded which). Material: whole blood. The CDR3 region has the DNA TGTGCCAGCAGCCTGGCTTCCCTTCGGGACAGGGTCTCCTACGAGCAGTACTTC. Translating it yields CASSLASLRDRVSYEQYF. Variable domain in full (rest from reference TRBV28 and TRBJ2-7): DVKVTQSSRYLVKRTGEKVFLECVQDMDHENMFWYRQDPGLGLRLIYFSYDVKMKEKGDIPEGYSVSREKKERFSLILESASTNQTSMYLCASSLASLRDRVSYEQYFGPGTRLTVT.